This T cell receptor beta chain was documented in a study of blood T cell repertoires in COVID-19 (TCRdb year 2020). In the study overall: Samples from collaborators originated in the United States, Italy and Spain and spanned both the acute and convalescent phases of COVID-19. Samples were obtained from the ongoing ImmuneRACE study (first 160 participants) and from some 1,200 subjects provided by 6 global collaborators. The repertoires were released in a freely available public database intended as a resource for research on the immune response to SARS-CoV-2. A de-identified subject ID, COVID-19 status, age in years and sex were almost always included in the sample metadata. Where available, HLA class I and class II types were taken from metadata supplied by the sample provider and were not determined by assay-based typing. The prospective study material was composed of cDNA or gDNA derived from T cells, B-cell-depleted T cells, or PBMCs. Deeply sampled blood TCRbeta repertoires from subjects exposed to, actively infected with, or recovered from COVID-19 were included in the dataset.

The paper's findings and limits, for the study overall: The amount of clinical and demographic metadata varied by source and participant and was provided uncurated.

From a lookup of the germline V gene, CDR1 and CDR2 are SGHTA and FQGTGA. The CDR3 measures 15 amino acids from cysteine to phenylalanine. Only the CDR3 DNA stays, 45 bases, in frame from base 1. Trimming costs V 4 bases and J 0 bases, and their ends lie 10 bases apart. TCRbeta CDR3 regions were amplified from genomic DNA by means of the immunoSEQ Assay, a bias-controlled multiplex PCR. On the authors' methods: Nucleated cell counts per sample were estimated from amplification of reference gene primers within the assay. To quantify the absolute abundance of each unique TCRbeta CDR3 rearrangement, sequence reads were collapsed and filtered. For each sample, productive Simpson clonality was calculated as the square root of Simpson's diversity index over productive rearrangements. TCRdb re-hosts the immuneACCESS table, in-frame sequences only. Its copies lack some clones; in the studies checked, an unresolved V gene accounts for under half of them, and the cause for the rest is not known. V and J calls and clone size follow that table, whereas D and trimming were derived from the DNA. The sample table lists about 160,000 clones, 82% of them with a count of one. Less than 20% of the sample lies in the top ten.

Concerning this clone: Which antigen it targets is not known. There are no base qualities to consult, and no much larger clone falls within one base.

Participants in the prospective study were enrolled through a virtual design, were aged roughly 18 to 95 years, and lived in 24 United States geographic areas. To assign participants to cohorts, the prospective study relied on clinical history that participants themselves reported in a screening survey and a study questionnaire. Recovered participants in ImmuneRACE Cohort 3 were defined as having two consecutive negative NP/OP PCR tests, clearance from a healthcare professional, or resolution of symptoms. Each participant in the prospective study had whole blood, serum and a nasopharyngeal or oropharyngeal swab collected by mobile phlebotomists. Participants in the prospective study had the option to provide additional blood draws and questionnaires over a roughly 2-month period. Before DNA extraction, blood samples from the prospective study were shipped at room temperature or frozen.

The clonotype comes from a man between 60 and 70 years old who had recovered from COVID-19. Here the chain combines TRBV7-3 and TRBJ2-1, and perhaps TRBD2 as D gene, on 6 matching bases. Input material: PBMCs or T cells enriched from blood (not recorded which). The DNA is TGTGCCAGCAGCTATGCCGGGAGCTCCTACAATGAGCAGTTCTTC. The resulting protein is CASSYAGSSYNEQFF.